These 5 T cell receptor beta chains share one sample of origin, sequenced in a study of T cells in Graves' hyperthyroidism and ophthalmopathy. It was RNA transcripts that yielded the amplified TCR beta CDR3 regions. The primer set for the first-round RT-PCR of the TCR CDR3 was HTBI. In TCRdb, the multiplex PCR reads were re-called with MiXCR into one record per CDR3 protein. The sample carries hundreds of thousands of distinct CDR3 sequences, about 14% recorded once. Sequencing used blood. These receptors came from a woman between 50 and 59 years old with Graves' ophthalmopathy.

This clonotype was seen at least ten times. The V call is TRBV28, the J call TRBJ2-1; 10 bases align to TRBD2. This CDR3 is built from 14 residues. The ends lost 5 bases at V and 7 bases at J; junction bases unmatched: 5. Germline V gives CDR1 MDHEN, CDR2 SYDVKM. The CDR3 sequence: CASSTSGRVNEQFF. The DNA for the CDR3 is TGTGCCAGCAGTACCAGCGGGAGGGTGAATGAGCAGTTCTTC. The variable domain in full, completed from reference TRBV28 and TRBJ2-1, reads DVKVTQSSRYLVKRTGEKVFLECVQDMDHENMFWYRQDPGLGLRLIYFSYDVKMKEKGDIPEGYSVSREKKERFSLILESASTNQTSMYLCASSTSGRVNEQFFGPGTRLTVL.

The chain combines TRBV6-1 with TRBJ2-1; possible D gene TRBD1, 5 bases. This CDR3 region has 13 residues. Trimming took off 7 bases at V and 3 bases at J, with 10 bases between the two ends. Germline values: CDR1 MNHNS, CDR2 SASEGT. CDR3: CASTPQVYNEQFF. In DNA form, the CDR3 reads TGTGCCAGCACTCCACAGGTCTACAATGAGCAGTTCTTC.

Ten or more counts support this clonotype. The gene calls are TRBV7-8 and TRBJ1-2, with D possibly being TRBD1 (6 bases). CDR3 length: 13 amino acids. The ends were cut back, 2 bases at V and 8 bases at J, with 12 bases in the middle. The germline V gene has CDR1 SGHVS and CDR2 FQNEAQ. Here the CDR3 DNA reads TGTGCCAGCAGCTTACTACGACAGGTCGGCTACACCTTC. Amino acid sequence: CASSLLRQVGYTF. Filled out from reference TRBV7-8 and TRBJ1-2, the complete variable domain reads GAGVSQSPRYKVAKRGQDVALRCDPISGHVSLFWYQQALGQGPEFLTYFQNEAQLDKSGLPSDRFFAERPEGSVSTLKIQRTQQEDSAVYLCASSLLRQVGYTFGSGTRLTVV.

In its sample, this clonotype was seen many times. V usage is TRBV28 and J usage is TRBJ2-7; 10 nucleotides line up with TRBD2. This CDR3 comprises 15 residues. V lost 0 bases, J lost 6 bases, and 5 bases stayed unmatched. Germline V CDR1 and CDR2: MDHEN, SYDVKM. The DNA of the CDR3 is TGTGCCAGCAGTTTATGGTCTAGCGGGAGCGTCGAGCAGTACTTC. Encoded protein: CASSLWSSGSVEQYF.

This clonotype was seen many times. The chain couples TRBV7-9 to TRBJ1-2; the match to TRBD1 covers 7 bases. Germline V gene data show CDR1 as SEHNR and CDR2 as FQNEAQ (reference sequence). J gave up 5 bases and V 5 bases, and 8 bases lay outside the gene matches. This CDR3 has 14 residues. CDR3: CASSTTGQPYGYTF. The DNA of the CDR3 is TGTGCCAGCAGCACGACGGGACAGCCTTATGGCTACACCTTC.